Shown below are 11 T cell receptor beta chains from a single sample sequenced in a study of T-cell memory formation after mild COVID-19. TCRdb processed the 5' RACE reads anew with MiXCR; each CDR3 protein has one entry. The sample consists of more than 250,000 distinct CDR3 sequences, about 16% of them appearing once. Sequencing was done on a sample of PBMCs or a T cell subset sorted from them (not recorded which). Receptors were obtained from a man younger than 35 who had mild COVID-19 (a few samples of this study predate the infection). Cell type and time point are not known.

This clonotype has just a few counts. V usage is TRBV4-1 and J usage is TRBJ2-1; 8 nucleotides match TRBD1. V was clipped by 4 bases and J by 2 bases; unmatched bases: 4. CDR1 is MGHRA and CDR2 is YSYEKL in the germline V gene. The CDR3 sequence is 15 residues long. The DNA for the CDR3 is TGCGCCAGCAGCCCCGGACAGGGACCCTACAATGAGCAGTTCTTC. It specifies CASSPGQGPYNEQFF.

This clonotype was recorded a few times. V is TRBV7-2 and J is TRBJ2-1; 8 bases map to TRBD2. The CDR3 is 15 amino acids. Trimming removed 1 base from V and 5 bases from J; junction bases left unmatched: 4. CDR1 is SGHTA and CDR2 is FQGNSA in the germline V gene. The CDR3, as DNA: TGTGCCAGCAGCTTAGTAGCGGGGATCAACAATGAGCAGTTCTTC. Residues: CASSLVAGINNEQFF.

The CDR3 region is CASSSLAFSHNEQFF. DNA for the CDR3: TGTGCCAGCAGCTCGCTCGCCTTCTCGCACAATGAGCAGTTCTTC. The rearrangement joins TRBV7-9 to TRBJ2-1; no clear D. The CDR3 loop spans 15 amino acids. CDR1 SEHNR and CDR2 FQNEAQ come from the germline V gene (reference sequence). The ends were cut back, 4 bases at V and 5 bases at J, with 15 bases in the middle.

This clonotype has a handful of counts. The chain recombines TRBV20-1 with TRBJ2-3, with 13 bases matching TRBD2. The CDR3 loop spans 15 amino acids. V lost 5 bases, J lost 1 base, and 3 bases stayed unmatched. Germline V CDR1 and CDR2: DFQATT, SNEGSKA (reference sequence). CDR3 sequence: CSAGLAGVGTDTQYF. Here the CDR3 DNA reads TGCAGTGCTGGACTAGCGGGGGTTGGCACAGATACGCAGTATTTT.

The chain links TRBV18 to TRBJ2-7; D remains unclear. The CDR3 totals 13 residues. V was cut by 3 bases and J by 2 bases, with 8 bases left in between. Per germline, CDR1 KGHSH and CDR2 LQKENI. This CDR3 reads CASSPSGPYEQYF. CDR3 DNA sequence: TGTGCCAGCTCACCTTCCGGACCCTACGAGCAGTACTTC.

The chain employs TRBV20-1 and TRBJ1-2, with D possibly TRBD1 on 5 matching bases. V lost 5 bases, J lost 5 bases, and 15 bases lay in between. This CDR3 spans 13 amino acids. Germline values: CDR1 DFQATT, CDR2 SNEGSKA (reference sequence). The CDR3: CSASQGREYGYTF. CDR3 DNA sequence: TGCAGTGCTTCCCAGGGACGCGAATATGGCTACACCTTC.

This clonotype was seen more than once but under ten times. The V and J genes are TRBV12-3 or TRBV12-4 and TRBJ2-5; D is perhaps TRBD1 (8 bases). The CDR3 contains 13 residues. The V gene lost 7 bases and the J gene lost 3 bases, with 12 bases spanning the gap. The CDR3 nucleotides read TGTGCCAGCACCACAGGGGGGGAAGAGACCCAGTACTTC. This sequence encodes CASTTGGEETQYF.

The chain is built from TRBV4-2 and TRBJ2-1; no definite D call. Trimming removed 4 bases from V and 9 bases from J, with 10 bases in between. Germline V gives CDR1 LGHNA, CDR2 YNFKEQ. This CDR3 spans 12 amino acids. The CDR3 DNA follows: TGTGCCAGCAGCCCCGGCCTGGGTGAGCAGTTCTTC. The encoded protein is CASSPGLGEQFF.

This clonotype was picked up many times. The rearrangement links TRBV5-1 to TRBJ2-7; tentatively, D is TRBD1 or TRBD2 (5 bases each). The ends were cut back, 3 bases at V and 7 bases at J, with 20 bases in the middle. Germline V gives CDR1 SGHRS, CDR2 YFSETQ. The length of the CDR3 is 15 residues. CDR3 nucleotide sequence: TGCGCCAGCAGCTCCGAAGGGGCCACTACGGGGGAGCAGTACTTC. This sequence encodes CASSSEGATTGEQYF.

This clonotype was counted a few times. V gene TRBV3-1 combines with J gene TRBJ1-3; D ambiguous. The CDR3 has 18 amino acids. CDR1 is LGHDT, CDR2 YNNKEL, per germline (reference sequence). V lost 0 bases to trimming and J lost 0 bases, with 15 bases between them. CDR3 sequence: CASSQEMRGTYSGNTIYF. The CDR3 bases are TGTGCCAGCAGCCAAGAAATGCGGGGAACCTACTCTGGAAACACCATATATTTT.

V is TRBV6-6 and J is TRBJ2-3; D may be TRBD1 or TRBD2 (6 bases each). The V gene lost 5 bases and the J gene lost 4 bases, with 16 bases spanning the gap. This CDR3 spans 15 amino acids. CDR1 MNHNY and CDR2 SVGAGI come from the germline V gene (reference sequence). The CDR3 here is CASSLGGTRADTQYF. CDR3 nucleotide sequence: TGTGCCAGCAGTCTAGGGGGGACTCGCGCAGATACGCAGTATTTT.